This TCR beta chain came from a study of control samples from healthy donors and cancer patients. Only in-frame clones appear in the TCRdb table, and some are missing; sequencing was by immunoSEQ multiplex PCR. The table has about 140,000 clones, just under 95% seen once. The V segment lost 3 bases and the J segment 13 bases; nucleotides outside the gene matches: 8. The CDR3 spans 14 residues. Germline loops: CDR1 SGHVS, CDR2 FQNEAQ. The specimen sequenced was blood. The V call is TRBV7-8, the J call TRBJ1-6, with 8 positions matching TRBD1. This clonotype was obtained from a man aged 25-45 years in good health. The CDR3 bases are TGTGCCAGCAGCTTCGGACAGGGCCTGACGCCCCTCCACTTT. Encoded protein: CASSFGQGLTPLHF.